Following are 26 T cell receptor beta chains from one sample sequenced in a study of post-analysis software for immune sequencing data. Study-level results: Five TRBV segments occurring more often in patients than controls included TRBV5-6, TRBV5-1 and TRBV20-1.

For these TCRs, the target antigens are not known. Incorporated into the TCR beta cDNA libraries were unique molecular identifiers, which served to reduce PCR and sequencing biases. TCRdb re-called the PCR reads through MiXCR, storing one row per CDR3 protein. The data show hundreds of thousands of distinct CDR3 sequences, roughly 27% seen once. Specimen: blood. The receptors shown here come from a girl aged 5 to 17 with multiple sclerosis.

In its sample, this clonotype was seen a few times. J is TRBJ2-5 and V is TRBV7-6; D may be TRBD1 (6 bases). There are 13 residues in the CDR3. Germline V gene lookup returns CDR1 SGHVS and CDR2 FNYEAQ. Trimming shortened V by 2 bases and J by 3 bases, and 7 bases separated the two germline ends. The CDR3 protein is CASSLRDKETQYF. The CDR3 DNA sequence: TGTGCCAGCAGCTTAAGGGACAAAGAGACCCAGTACTTC.

The chain is built from TRBV25-1 and TRBJ1-1; maybe TRBD1 (5 bases). Germline CDR1 reads MGHDK; CDR2 reads SYGVNS. V shed 7 bases and J shed 0 bases, with 9 bases lying between them. The CDR3 extends over 13 amino acids. The CDR3 protein is CASTDRLNTEAFF. The CDR3 bases are TGTGCCAGCACCGACAGACTGAACACTGAAGCTTTCTTT.

CDR3 in amino acids: CAIRGQGRSSYEQYF. The CDR3 DNA reads as TGTGCCATCAGGGGACAGGGCCGTTCGTCCTACGAGCAGTACTTC. V is TRBV10-3 and J is TRBJ2-7; 9 bases line up with TRBD1. Trimming removed 6 bases from V and 1 base from J; junction bases left unmatched: 7. CDR1 is ENHRY, CDR2 SYGVKD, per germline. CDR3 length: 15 residues.

This clonotype was counted at least ten times. V gene TRBV10-3 combines with J gene TRBJ2-7, with 9 bases lining up with TRBD2. The germline gives CDR1 ENHRY, CDR2 SYGVKD. The CDR3 loop spans 15 amino acids. Trimming removed 8 bases from V and 0 bases from J; junction bases left unmatched: 8. The CDR3 DNA is TGTGCCATCTCCCCTGAGCGGGAGGTCTCCTACGAGCAGTACTTC. It yields the protein CAISPEREVSYEQYF.

This clonotype was seen more than once but under ten times. The chain has TRBV20-1 and TRBJ2-5; maybe TRBD1 (5 bases). The germline V gene encodes CDR1 DFQATT and CDR2 SNEGSKA (reference sequence). The length of the CDR3 is 15 residues. Between the trimmed V and J ends, which lost 3 bases and 4 bases, there was a span of 18 bases. The CDR3 here is CSASQGLGFGETQYF. The CDR3 coding sequence is TGCAGTGCTAGTCAGGGTTTGGGATTTGGAGAGACCCAGTACTTC.

V is TRBV2 and J is TRBJ2-1; maybe TRBD2 (6 bases). Between the trimmed V and J ends, which lost 7 bases and 5 bases, there was a span of 15 bases. Germline lookup yields CDR1 SNHLY and CDR2 FYNNEI. The CDR3 consists of 14 residues. The CDR3 coding sequence is TGTGCCAGCAAACTAAGGACTATCGACAATGAGCAGTTCTTC. Amino acid sequence: CASKLRTIDNEQFF.

This clonotype was seen only a few times. The chain links TRBV7-9 to TRBJ2-1; 8 bases fit TRBD1. The CDR3 contains 15 residues. Germline-derived CDR1 and CDR2 are SEHNR and FQNEAQ (reference sequence). Trimming cost V 4 bases and J 15 bases; bases outside gene matches: 17. This CDR3 is CASSSEMTGVGRWFF. CDR3 sequence (DNA): TGTGCCAGCAGCTCCGAGATGACAGGGGTCGGACGGTGGTTCTTC.

The V call is TRBV20-1, the J call TRBJ2-3; D gene ambiguous. Germline V CDR1 and CDR2: DFQATT, SNEGSKA (reference sequence). Trimming pared 5 bases from V and 7 bases from J, leaving 10 bases between. CDR3 size: 11 residues. The CDR3 DNA is TGCAGTGCTTTTGGGGTCCATACGCAGTATTTT. Translated: CSAFGVHTQYF.

This chain uses TRBV12-3 or TRBV12-4 with TRBJ1-2; no reliable D call. V shed 6 bases and J shed 8 bases, with 16 bases lying between them. CDR3 length: 13 amino acids. CDR3 nucleotide sequence: TGTGCCAGCAGGAGGATTGCACGAGAGGGCTACACCTTC. Translating gives CASRRIAREGYTF.

The V and J genes are TRBV28 and TRBJ2-7; possible D gene TRBD2, 5 bases. Germline loops: CDR1 MDHEN, CDR2 SYDVKM. This CDR3 has 16 residues. With 5 bases removed from V and 0 bases from J, the gap between germline ends came to 17 bases. CDR3 sequence: CASSTIVGANSYEQYF. The DNA of the CDR3 is TGTGCCAGCAGTACTATAGTGGGAGCCAACTCCTACGAGCAGTACTTC. The full variable domain, rest sourced from reference TRBV28 and TRBJ2-7, is DVKVTQSSRYLVKRTGEKVFLECVQDMDHENMFWYRQDPGLGLRLIYFSYDVKMKEKGDIPEGYSVSREKKERFSLILESASTNQTSMYLCASSTIVGANSYEQYFGPGTRLTVT.

The chain carries TRBV7-9 and TRBJ2-1, with D tentatively TRBD2 (5 bases). The CDR3 contains 16 residues. Trimming pared 0 bases from V and 3 bases from J, leaving 12 bases between. The germline gives CDR1 SEHNR, CDR2 FQNEAQ (reference sequence). CDR3 amino acids: CASSLARASLYNEQFF. The CDR3 nucleotides read TGTGCCAGCAGCTTAGCGAGGGCCTCACTCTACAATGAGCAGTTCTTC. Full variable domain (rest looked up from reference TRBV7-9 and TRBJ2-1): DTGVSQNPRHKITKRGQNVTFRCDPISEHNRLYWYRQTLGQGPEFLTYFQNEAQLEKSRLLSDRFSAERPKGSFSTLEIQRTEQGDSAMYLCASSLARASLYNEQFFGPGTRLTVL.

This clonotype has more than one count but fewer than ten. The chain recombines TRBV7-9 with TRBJ1-1; tentatively, D is TRBD1 (6 bases). The germline V and J ends were trimmed by 5 bases and 4 bases, with 14 bases remaining between them. This CDR3 spans 14 amino acids. Germline V gene sequence: CDR1 SEHNR, CDR2 FQNEAQ (reference sequence). The CDR3 region has the DNA TGTGCCAGCAGCGCACAGGGCGCGACCACTGAAGCTTTCTTT. Translation: CASSAQGATTEAFF.

The chain has TRBV10-1 and TRBJ2-3; 8 positions agree with TRBD2. This CDR3 is 16 amino acids long. The trim removed 1 base at V and 4 bases at J, leaving 7 bases unmatched. CDR1 WNHNN and CDR2 SYGVQD come from the germline V gene (reference sequence). Here the CDR3 DNA reads TGCGCCAGCAGTGAGTTCGGAGCGGGGGCGTCAGATACGCAGTATTTT. This codes for CASSEFGAGASDTQYF.

The J gene is TRBJ1-1, the V gene TRBV4-1, with D perhaps TRBD1 (6 bases). From germline, CDR1 is MGHRA and CDR2 YSYEKL. Trimming took off 0 bases at V and 4 bases at J, with 21 bases between the two ends. The CDR3 totals 18 residues. The CDR3 DNA sequence: TGCGCCAGCAGCCAAGATCAAGGGGACACGACCGGTCGCACTGAAGCTTTCTTT. This gives the protein CASSQDQGDTTGRTEAFF.

The chain is built from TRBV10-3 and TRBJ2-5; D could derive from TRBD1 or TRBD2 (7 bases each). Germline V CDR1 and CDR2: ENHRY, SYGVKD. The CDR3 covers 13 residues. V was pared by 7 bases and J by 6 bases, with 15 bases between. CDR3 sequence: CAIKGGTEKTQYF. In DNA form, the CDR3 reads TGTGCCATCAAGGGAGGGACAGAAAAGACCCAGTACTTC.

The V gene is TRBV28, the J gene TRBJ2-3; D possibly matches TRBD1 or TRBD2 (5 bases each). Germline CDR1 MDHEN, CDR2 SYDVKM. V lost 3 bases to trimming and J lost 5 bases, with 12 bases between them. This CDR3 is 14 amino acids long. DNA for the CDR3: TGTGCCAGCAGTTTTAGCGCCCAGGGAGATACGCAGTATTTT. Encoded protein: CASSFSAQGDTQYF.

The rearrangement uses TRBV10-3 and TRBJ1-1; the D gene is possibly TRBD1 (5 bases). CDR1 and CDR2 from the germline V gene are ENHRY and SYGVKD. CDR3 size: 14 residues. Trimming shortened V by 1 base and J by 3 bases, and 9 bases separated the two germline ends. The CDR3 region is CAISEWGVDTEAFF. The CDR3 DNA reads as TGTGCCATCAGTGAGTGGGGGGTTGACACTGAAGCTTTCTTT.

In this sample, this clonotype turned up once. The chain is built from TRBV5-1 and TRBJ1-2; D possibly corresponds to TRBD1 (5 bases). V shed 0 bases and J shed 6 bases, with 9 bases lying between them. CDR1 is SGHRS, CDR2 YFSETQ, per germline. This CDR3 contains 13 residues. CDR3 bases: TGCGCCAGCAGCTTGGAGGGGAGTCATGGCTACACCTTC. It codes for CASSLEGSHGYTF.

This clonotype has more than one count but fewer than ten. The J gene is TRBJ2-7, the V gene TRBV3-1; D ambiguous. This CDR3 is built from 12 residues. Trimming shortened V by 6 bases and J by 4 bases, and 10 bases separated the two germline ends. Germline CDR1 is LGHDT and CDR2 is YNNKEL (reference sequence). The CDR3 loop is CASSQMGYEQYF. The DNA for the CDR3 is TGTGCCAGCAGTCAAATGGGGTACGAGCAGTACTTC.

This chain connects TRBV6-1 to TRBJ2-7; no reliable D call. There are 13 residues in the CDR3. Trimming removed 4 bases from V and 4 bases from J, with 11 bases in between. CDR1 and CDR2 from the germline V gene are MNHNS and SASEGT. CDR3 nucleotides: TGTGCCAGCAGTGTGGCGGTTAGTTACGAGCAGTACTTC. The encoded protein is CASSVAVSYEQYF.

The genes are TRBV4-3 and TRBJ2-5; 7 bases are a match to TRBD2. Germline trimming cut 0 bases from V and 5 bases from J; bases unmatched to any gene: 12. Germline V gene data show CDR1 as LGHNA and CDR2 as YSLEER. CDR3 length: 17 amino acids. Here the CDR3 DNA reads TGCGCCAGCAGCCAAGAAACGGGGGGTCGGCCAGAGGAGACCCAGTACTTC. It specifies CASSQETGGRPEETQYF.

This clonotype was observed a handful of times. The chain recombines TRBV20-1 with TRBJ2-3; TRBD2 matches at 9 bases. With V trimmed by 2 bases and J by 2 bases, 5 bases remained unmatched. The CDR3 is 15 residues long. Germline V gene sequence: CDR1 DFQATT, CDR2 SNEGSKA (reference sequence). CDR3 nucleotides: TGCAGTGCTAGATCCCTAGCGGGGCCCACAGATACGCAGTATTTT. The encoded protein is CSARSLAGPTDTQYF.

This clonotype was recorded at least ten times. This sequence joins TRBV18 and TRBJ2-1, with TRBD2 matching over 13 bases. Germline CDR1 KGHSH, CDR2 LQKENI. The ends lost 3 bases at V and 9 bases at J; junction bases unmatched: 2. The CDR3 runs 14 residues. The CDR3 sequence: CASSPGLAGVEQFF. CDR3 coding DNA: TGTGCCAGCTCACCTGGACTAGCGGGAGTTGAGCAGTTCTTC.

The rearrangement links TRBV5-1 to TRBJ1-5; D gene ambiguous. This CDR3 contains 15 residues. Germline V gene sequence: CDR1 SGHRS, CDR2 YFSETQ. Trimming removed 0 bases from V and 4 bases from J, with 11 bases in between. The DNA for the CDR3 is TGCGCCAGCAGCTTGGGGCCAGAAGAGAATCAGCCCCAGCATTTT. This translates into CASSLGPEENQPQHF.

With respect to this clonotype: The junction differs from germline at one of its ends, possibly a read error. The chain employs TRBV28 and TRBJ2-6; 10 bases line up with TRBD2. The CDR3 length is 19 residues. Germline CDR1 reads MDHEN; CDR2 reads SYDVKM. CDR3 protein: CASSPTVSGRASGANVMTF. In nucleotides, the CDR3 is TGTGCCAGCAGTCCTACTGTCAGCGGGAGGGCCTCTGGGGCCAACGTCATGACTTTC.

This clonotype has a handful of counts. The chain is built from TRBV6-5 and TRBJ2-3, with 8 bases lining up with TRBD2. V dropped 0 bases and J dropped 5; count of bases not matched to a gene: 22. The CDR3 is 21 amino acids. Germline V gene data show CDR1 as MNHEY and CDR2 as SVGAGI. In DNA, the CDR3 is TGTGCCAGCAGTTACTCCGCAGGGAGCGAGGTAGCGGGAATCGGGAAAGATACGCAGTATTTT. This translates into CASSYSAGSEVAGIGKDTQYF.